This entry describes one T cell receptor beta chain. In the original processing: By means of reference gene primer amplification, nucleated cell counts were estimated. Profiled with immunoSEQ multiplex PCR; TCRdb holds only in-frame clones, not every one. The V and J calls and clone size come from that table; D and trimming were worked out from the DNA. This sample has roughly 300,000 clones, with 86% found just once. The CDR3 contains 16 residues. Germline lookup yields CDR1 SQVTM and CDR2 ANQGSEA. The junction had 5 bases not matched to a gene; V was cut back by 4 bases and J by 0 bases. The entry originates in a study of blood T cell repertoires in COVID-19. Overall study context: The analysed material was cDNA or gDNA that came from T cells, B-cell-depleted T cells, or PBMCs.

The receptor comes from a woman aged 45-65 years with acute or convalescent COVID-19. The chain links TRBV29-1 to TRBJ2-1; 11 positions agree with TRBD2. The sequenced sample was peripheral blood. The CDR3 DNA is TGCAGCGTTGGGCTTACTAGCGGGAGCTCCTACAATGAGCAGTTCTTC. This translates into CSVGLTSGSSYNEQFF.